This T cell receptor (beta chain) emerged from a study of OX40 agonist ivuxolimab in advanced cancers. Findings of the study overall: Clones of CD4+ and CD8+ blood T cells grew by week 6 at doses of 0.1 to 3.0 mg/kg. The authors also found low normalized T-cell clonal expansion in some nonresponders.

With respect to this clone: Antigen specificity is unknown.

V lost 4 bases to trimming and J lost 3 bases; unmatched junction nucleotides: 9. The CDR3 length is 16 residues. Germline V gene lookup returns CDR1 SEHNR and CDR2 FQNEAQ (reference sequence). Excluded were patients having autoimmune disease history or systemic immunosuppression. The table came from immunoSEQ multiplex PCR; TCRdb's copy has only in-frame clones and leaves some out. The sample gives about 110,000 clones, roughly 90% of which show up once; 0.66% is in the top ten. The material sequenced was CD4+ or CD8+ T cells sorted from blood, taken in a trial of the OX40 agonist ivuxolimab. This sequence originates from an adult with an advanced solid tumor such as melanoma, head and neck, liver or kidney cancer. The chain uses TRBV7-9 and TRBJ2-1, with TRBD1 identical over 7 bases. CDR3 loop: CASSSLPRGFYNEQFF. The CDR3 DNA reads as TGTGCCAGCAGCTCCCTCCCCAGGGGGTTCTACAATGAGCAGTTCTTC. Full variable domain (missing parts from reference TRBV7-9 and TRBJ2-1): DTGVSQNPRHKITKRGQNVTFRCDPISEHNRLYWYRQTLGQGPEFLTYFQNEAQLEKSRLLSDRFSAERPKGSFSTLEIQRTEQGDSAMYLCASSSLPRGFYNEQFFGPGTRLTVL.